This T cell receptor (beta chain) is drawn from a study of T-cell reconstitution after alpha-beta-depleted transplantation in children. The study, taken as a whole, reports: Newly produced T cells mostly accounted for T-cell counts and diversity one year post-transplant.

Germline V gives CDR1 MNHNS, CDR2 SASEGT. The CDR3 is 16 residues long. Remarks on this clonotype: No antigen is known for it. The germline gene is not matched at one end of the junction; a read error may be the cause.

Using unique molecular identifiers, the investigators prepared the TCRbeta library. MiXCR was run by TCRdb on the PCR reads, yielding one entry per CDR3 protein. The table lists 280,000 or so distinct CDR3 sequences, more than 9% of them singletons. The receptor comes from a male patient aged 2-15 years who had a stem cell transplant for chronic granulomatous disease, so the T cells may come from the graft donor. Sample: peripheral blood, taken 180 days after TCRalphabeta/CD19-depleted stem cell transplant. The J gene is TRBJ2-2, the V gene TRBV6-1; the match to TRBD2 covers 9 bases. CDR3 DNA sequence: TGTGCCAGTTCCTTCCTAGCGGGACCTAACACCGGGGAGCGGTTTTTT. Amino acids: CASSFLAGPNTGERFF.